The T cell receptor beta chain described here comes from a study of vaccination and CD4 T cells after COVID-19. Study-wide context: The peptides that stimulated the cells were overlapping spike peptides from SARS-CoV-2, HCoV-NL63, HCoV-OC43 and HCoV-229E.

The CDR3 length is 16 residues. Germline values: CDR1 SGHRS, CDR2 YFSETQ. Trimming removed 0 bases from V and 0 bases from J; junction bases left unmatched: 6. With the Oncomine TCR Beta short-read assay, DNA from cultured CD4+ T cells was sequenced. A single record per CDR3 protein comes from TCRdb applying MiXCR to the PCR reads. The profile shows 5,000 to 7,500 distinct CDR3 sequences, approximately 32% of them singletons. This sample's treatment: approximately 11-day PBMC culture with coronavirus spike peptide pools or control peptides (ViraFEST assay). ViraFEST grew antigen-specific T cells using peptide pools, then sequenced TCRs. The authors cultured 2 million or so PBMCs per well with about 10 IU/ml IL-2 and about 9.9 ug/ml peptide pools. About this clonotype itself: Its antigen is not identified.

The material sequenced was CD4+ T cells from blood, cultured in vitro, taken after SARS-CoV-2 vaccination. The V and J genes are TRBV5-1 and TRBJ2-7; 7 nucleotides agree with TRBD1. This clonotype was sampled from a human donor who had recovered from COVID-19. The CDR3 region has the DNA TGCGCCAGCAGCTTGGGGGGGACAGTTAGCTCCTACGAGCAGTACTTC. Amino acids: CASSLGGTVSSYEQYF.